The 21 T cell receptor beta chains below all came from one sample that was sequenced in a study of low-dose radiotherapy and immunotherapy resistance in tumors. Primers targeting TRAV and TRBV primed first-strand cDNA, covering alpha and beta chains. Both a constant-region primer and a V-primer adapter served to amplify TCRs across 15 to 25 PCR cycles. TCRdb re-called the reads with MiXCR, one entry per CDR3 protein. This sample has under 95,000 distinct CDR3 sequences; around 17% occur once, and the top ten carry less than 1.5%. The time point here: after trial treatment. Stated treatment: LDRT plus nivolumab, ipilimumab, low-dose cyclophosphamide and aspirin (RACIN trial). Sequenced material: PBMCs, taken after low-dose radiotherapy plus immunotherapy. All receptors derive from a male donor with prostate cancer.

This clonotype was detected ten times or more. This chain uses TRBV6-5 with TRBJ1-2; possible D gene TRBD1, 6 bases. V lost 5 bases, J lost 2 bases, and 18 bases lay in between. The CDR3 has 16 amino acids. Germline V gene lookup returns CDR1 MNHEY and CDR2 SVGAGI. The CDR3 spells CASSTRTELVNYGYTF. The DNA for the CDR3 is TGTGCCAGCAGTACACGGACAGAACTAGTCAACTATGGCTACACCTTC.

At least ten counts were recorded for this clonotype. The V gene is TRBV7-6, the J gene TRBJ2-2, with D uncertain. Trimming took 3 bases from V and 1 from J, leaving 9 bases between them. CDR3 size: 15 residues. Germline-derived CDR1 and CDR2 are SGHVS and FNYEAQ. CDR3 residues: CASSLLAENTGELFF. The CDR3, as DNA: TGTGCCAGCAGCTTGCTCGCTGAGAACACCGGGGAGCTGTTTTTT.

This clonotype was seen repeatedly, ten times or more. The chain combines TRBV9 with TRBJ2-7, with 9 bases fitting TRBD2. The germline V gene encodes CDR1 SGDLS and CDR2 YYNGEE. The CDR3 consists of 13 residues. The V segment lost 3 bases and the J segment 7 bases; nucleotides outside the gene matches: 5. CDR3 DNA sequence: TGTGCCAGCAGCGGTATAGCGGGAGTTGAGCAGTACTTC. Its protein product is CASSGIAGVEQYF.

This clonotype was counted many times. The chain couples TRBV5-1 to TRBJ2-3, with TRBD1 matching over 9 bases. The V segment lost 4 bases and the J segment 1 base; nucleotides outside the gene matches: 10. CDR1 is SGHRS and CDR2 is YFSETQ in the germline V gene. The length of the CDR3 is 17 residues. The CDR3 loop reads CASSTGTGSTGTDTQYF. The DNA for the CDR3 is TGCGCCAGCAGCACCGGGACAGGGTCCACCGGCACAGATACGCAGTATTTT.

A word on this clonotype: This may be a read error: a much more frequent sequence differs by one nucleotide. V and J are TRBV30 and TRBJ2-7; 9 bases are shared with TRBD2. Germline lookup yields CDR1 GTSNPN and CDR2 SVGIG (reference sequence). The CDR3 covers 18 residues. After removal of 5 bases from V and 7 bases from J, the junction contained 24 bases not matched to a gene. CDR3: CAWGPGLARWGSYNEQYF. The CDR3 DNA reads as TGTGCCTGGGGCCCGGGACTAGCCCGGTGGGGCTCCTACAATGAGCAGTACTTC. Full variable domain (remainder filled in from reference TRBV30 and TRBJ2-7): SQTIHQWPATLVQPVGSPLSLECTVEGTSNPNLYWYRQAAGRGLQLLFYSVGIGQISSEVPQNLSASRPQDRQFILSSKKLLLSDSGFYLCAWGPGLARWGSYNEQYFGPGTRLTVT.

This clonotype was counted ten times or more. This chain connects TRBV20-1 to TRBJ1-5; the D is unclear. CDR1 is DFQATT and CDR2 is SNEGSKA in the germline V gene (reference sequence). The CDR3 has 11 residues. Trimming removed 3 bases at V and 5 bases at J, with 5 bases between. The CDR3 loop is CSASQDQPQHF. The CDR3 coding sequence is TGCAGTGCTAGTCAAGATCAGCCCCAGCATTTT.

This clonotype was counted at least ten times. The CDR3 reads CSAGRIEQFF. In DNA, the CDR3 is TGCAGTGCTGGGAGAATCGAGCAGTTCTTC. V gene TRBV20-1 combines with J gene TRBJ2-1; a possible D gene is TRBD2 (5 bases). The germline V gene encodes CDR1 DFQATT and CDR2 SNEGSKA (reference sequence). V was shortened by 5 bases and J by 10 bases, with 9 bases between the two germline ends. The CDR3 covers 10 residues.

This clonotype was seen at least ten times. The chain carries TRBV15 and TRBJ2-3, with TRBD1 identical over 8 bases. This CDR3 region has 16 residues. Losses at the gene ends were 0 bases for V and 0 bases for J; bases not matched to a gene: 2. Per the germline V gene, CDR1 is LNHNV and CDR2 is YYDKDF (reference sequence). CDR3 DNA sequence: TGTGCCACCAGCAGAGATCAGGGGGCTAGCACAGATACGCAGTATTTT. It codes for CATSRDQGASTDTQYF.

This clonotype was observed many times. The chain links TRBV4-3 to TRBJ2-7, with TRBD1 as a possible D gene (5 bases). With 4 bases removed from V and 5 bases from J, the gap between germline ends came to 15 bases. This CDR3 is built from 14 residues. Germline V CDR1 and CDR2: LGHNA, YSLEER. The CDR3 region has the DNA TGCGCCAGCAGCCCCGGGTCAGGGTCGGACGAGCAGTACTTC. Its protein product is CASSPGSGSDEQYF.

This clonotype was detected ten times or more. This chain links TRBV7-2 with TRBJ2-7; TRBD2 might be the D (6 bases). V lost 3 bases to trimming and J lost 3 bases, with 6 bases between them. There are 12 residues in the CDR3. The germline gives CDR1 SGHTA, CDR2 FQGNSA. For the CDR3, the DNA is TGTGCCAGCAGCTTTAGCGGCTACGAGCAGTACTTC. This translates into CASSFSGYEQYF.

This clonotype occurred many times. The V and J genes are TRBV4-3 and TRBJ1-1, with unresolved D. V gave up 3 bases and J gave up 4 bases, with 18 bases separating them. In germline, CDR1 is LGHNA, CDR2 YSLEER. The CDR3 is made up of 16 amino acids. The CDR3 nucleotides read TGCGCCAGCAGCCAGGACTTCTCCCGGGTGGGCACTGAAGCTTTCTTT. This gives the protein CASSQDFSRVGTEAFF.

This clonotype appeared many times. The chain joins TRBV5-1 to TRBJ2-1, with 10 nucleotides matching TRBD2. The CDR3 has 14 residues. The V and J ends lost 0 bases and 14 bases, in that order; junction bases with no gene match: 8. Germline CDR1 is SGHRS and CDR2 is YFSETQ. The CDR3, as DNA: TGCGCCAGCAGCTTGGACCCAGCGGGGGGGGGGAAGTTCTTC. Its translation is CASSLDPAGGGKFF.

This chain joins TRBV6-2 or TRBV6-3 and TRBJ2-3; a possible D gene is TRBD2 (6 bases). Trimming stripped 4 bases from V and 0 bases from J, with 8 bases between. Germline loops: CDR1 MNHEY, CDR2 SVGEGT. The CDR3 consists of 14 residues. For the CDR3, the DNA is TGTGCCAGCAGTTGGAGGGAAAGCACAGATACGCAGTATTTT. Residues: CASSWRESTDTQYF.

This clonotype has only one observation. This is likely an artifact of a read error, given a far larger clone one base away. The chain couples TRBV2 to TRBJ2-7; 8 nucleotides match TRBD2. Germline CDR1 and CDR2: SNHLY and FYNNEI. The CDR3 runs to 15 residues. Germline trimming cut 0 bases from V and 7 bases from J; bases unmatched to any gene: 8. The CDR3 sequence: CASSEARGAYNEQYF. In DNA form, the CDR3 reads TGTGCCAGCAGTGAAGCGCGGGGGGCCTACAATGAGCAGTACTTC.

This clonotype was picked up many times. The chain recombines TRBV20-1 with TRBJ2-1; 13 bases agree with TRBD2. Germline V gene lookup returns CDR1 DFQATT and CDR2 SNEGSKA (reference sequence). The CDR3 runs to 16 residues. The trim removed 3 bases at V and 6 bases at J, leaving 8 bases unmatched. The CDR3 is CSASKAGLAGSNEQFF. Written as DNA, the CDR3 is TGCAGTGCTAGTAAGGCGGGACTAGCGGGAAGCAATGAGCAGTTCTTC.

In the case of this clonotype: A far larger clone is a single base away, which makes a read error likely. CDR3 in DNA: TGTGCCAGCAGCCTAGCTAGCGGTTACGAGCAGTTCTTC. It is translated as CASSLASGYEQFF. The chain is built from TRBV7-9 and TRBJ2-1; 7 nucleotides line up with TRBD2. The CDR3 totals 13 residues. The germline gives CDR1 SEHNR, CDR2 FQNEAQ (reference sequence).

The table lists this clonotype with many counts. This chain joins TRBV18 and TRBJ2-4, with a possible D match to TRBD2 (6 bases). V lost 4 bases and J lost 5, with 9 bases in between. The CDR3 length is 13 residues. The germline CDR1 and CDR2 sequences are KGHSH and LQKENI. This chain's CDR3 is CASSLGLQNIQYF. CDR3 coding DNA: TGTGCCAGCTCACTGGGACTCCAAAACATTCAGTACTTC.

V is TRBV19 and J is TRBJ2-1; TRBD2 matches at 10 bases. In germline, CDR1 is LNHDA, CDR2 SQIVND (reference sequence). After removal of 1 base from V and 6 bases from J, the junction contained 3 bases not matched to a gene. This CDR3 spans 15 amino acids. The CDR3 coding sequence is TGTGCCAGTAGTATAGCTAGCGGGGGTTTCAATGAGCAGTTCTTC. Amino acid sequence: CASSIASGGFNEQFF.

Ten or more counts support this clonotype. V is TRBV5-1 and J is TRBJ2-7; tentative D call: TRBD1 (6 bases). The germline V gene encodes CDR1 SGHRS and CDR2 YFSETQ. The CDR3 spans 12 residues. With 2 bases removed from V and 7 bases from J, the gap between germline ends came to 10 bases. The CDR3 DNA reads as TGCGCCAGCAGCTTAACCCAGGGGGAGCAGTACTTC. Translated, it gives CASSLTQGEQYF.

This clonotype was counted at least ten times. The chain joins TRBV6-1 to TRBJ2-7; D call uncertain. V dropped 4 bases and J dropped 0 bases, with 13 bases sitting between them. Germline CDR1 is MNHNS and CDR2 is SASEGT. The CDR3 covers 15 residues. The CDR3 protein is CASSAGAALSYEQYF. The DNA of the CDR3 is TGTGCCAGCAGTGCTGGTGCGGCGCTCTCCTACGAGCAGTACTTC.

This clonotype was counted ten times or more. The genes are TRBV28 and TRBJ2-7; TRBD1 or TRBD2 may be the D gene (5 bases each). The CDR3 spans 15 residues. V lost 0 bases and J 3 bases, leaving 12 bases between the germline ends. Germline CDR1 and CDR2: MDHEN and SYDVKM. CDR3 nucleotide sequence: TGTGCCAGCAGTTTATGGAGGGGTTCGGGCTACGAGCAGTACTTC. It encodes CASSLWRGSGYEQYF.